One and the same sample provided the 7 T cell receptor beta chains below, sequenced in a study of blood T cell repertoires in COVID-19. Data came from immunoSEQ multiplex PCR; TCRdb stores just in-frame clones and leaves some out. The sample has some 150,000 clones, 70% to 80% seen once. Sequencing used peripheral blood. The receptors stem from a woman aged 65 to 85 with COVID-19, enrolled during active disease.

DNA of the CDR3: TGTGCCAGCAGCCAACCGGGACAGATAGAAGCTTTCTTT. It codes for CASSQPGQIEAFF. The gene calls are TRBV14 and TRBJ1-1; 7 bases fit TRBD1. The germline V gene has CDR1 SGHDN and CDR2 FVKESK. The CDR3 has 13 residues. Trimming removed 2 bases from V and 8 bases from J; junction bases left unmatched: 5.

V gene TRBV5-6 combines with J gene TRBJ2-5, with 8 bases fitting TRBD2. V trimming: 1 base; J trimming: 5 bases; junction bases outside the gene matches: 10. Germline CDR1 and CDR2: SGHDT and YYEEEE. The CDR3 extends over 16 amino acids. The CDR3 reads CASSLSRAGTRETQYF. CDR3 nucleotide sequence: TGTGCCAGCAGCTTGAGCCGTGCCGGGACTAGGGAGACCCAGTACTTC.

The rearrangement joins TRBV4-1 to TRBJ2-3; 8 positions agree with TRBD1. J was trimmed by 8 bases and V by 0 bases; bases with no gene match: 4. The CDR3 is 14 amino acids. The germline gives CDR1 MGHRA, CDR2 YSYEKL. CDR3 DNA sequence: TGCGCCAGCAGCCAAGACCTACAGGGGGGTACGCAGTATTTT. It encodes CASSQDLQGGTQYF.

CDR3 DNA: TGTGCCAGCAGTCATTTCGGGCGGGGGGGCAGCGAGCAGTACTTC. Translation gives CASSHFGRGGSEQYF. The chain combines TRBV3-1 (or the pseudogene TRBV3-2) with TRBJ2-7; 9 positions agree with TRBD2. The CDR3 has 15 amino acids. CDR1 and CDR2 (germline): LGHDT, YNNKEL (reference sequence). The J segment lost 6 bases and the V segment lost 6 bases, leaving 12 bases of the junction unmatched.

V and J are TRBV18 and TRBJ1-2, with TRBD1 matching 8 bases. The V and J ends lost 4 bases and 7 bases, in that order; junction bases with no gene match: 11. Germline values: CDR1 KGHSH, CDR2 LQKENI. This CDR3 region has 15 residues. CDR3 coding DNA: TGTGCCAGCTCACGGTCGACAGGGGATCTATTTGGCTACACCTTC. This gives the protein CASSRSTGDLFGYTF.

The chain uses TRBV5-1 and TRBJ1-1; the D gene is possibly TRBD1 (6 bases). The CDR3 is 14 residues long. Trimming removed 1 base from V and 7 bases from J, with 14 bases in between. Germline CDR1 reads SGHRS; CDR2 reads YFSETQ. In DNA, the CDR3 is TGCGCCAGCAGCTTGCAGGGGTCGGCCCTTGAAGCTTTCTTT. It yields the protein CASSLQGSALEAFF.

This clone has just one count. The chain links TRBV7-3 to TRBJ1-6; 9 nucleotides line up with TRBD1. V shed 3 bases, J shed 9 bases, and the junction held 3 bases outside the gene matches. This CDR3 spans 14 amino acids. Germline V lookup: CDR1 SGHTA, CDR2 FQGTGA. Here the CDR3 DNA reads TGTGCCAGCAGCTTGGGACAGGGCGGTTCACCCCTCCACTTT. Its translation is CASSLGQGGSPLHF.